One and the same sample provided the 18 T cell receptor beta chains below, sequenced in a study of CD8+ T cells in alopecia areata. Markers used for sorting pooled cutaneous lymph node cells were CD4, CD8alpha, NKG2D, NKG2ACE and others. Sequencing templates came from extracted RNA that was reverse transcribed into cDNA. Here immunoSEQ multiplex PCR was the method, and the copy in TCRdb shows in-frame clones only, minus some. This sample comprises about 300,000 clones, none seen once only. The sequenced sample consisted of CD4+ T cells sorted from a lymph node. Source of these receptors: a C3H/HeJ mouse with alopecia areata. These mice share the MHC haplotype H2-k.

For this clone: The genes are named according to mouse. The CDR3 is cut off 4 residues early in the read; its end comes from the germline J gene. Other DNA sequences from this sample encode an identical CDR3 as well. This sequence joins TRBV19 and TRBJ2-5, with 9 nucleotides matching TRBD2. The CDR3 is 13 amino acids. Germline V gene data show CDR1 as FNHDT and CDR2 as SITEND (reference sequence). J gave up 2 bases and V 6 bases, and 1 base lay outside the gene matches. CDR3 in amino acids: CASKTGGQDTQYF. Incomplete CDR3 DNA: TGTGCCAGCAAGACTGGGGGCCAAGAC.

This clone came up many times. Genes here carry mouse names. The read gets to within 4 residues of the CDR3 end, and the germline J gene fills in the rest. Other DNA sequences of this sample code for an identical CDR3. This chain joins TRBV13-3 and TRBJ1-2; unclear D gene. Trimming stripped 3 bases from V and 0 bases from J, with 6 bases between. This CDR3 has 13 residues. Germline V gene data show CDR1 as NNHDY and CDR2 as SYVADS. The CDR3 loop reads CASSATANSDYTF. Incomplete CDR3 DNA: TGTGCCAGCAGTGCCACTGCAAACTCC.

This clone has a handful of counts. Gene names follow the mouse nomenclature. The CDR3 extends 4 residues past the end of the read, so its final part is completed from the germline J gene. The chain employs TRBV13-3 and TRBJ2-3, with a weak D call TRBD2 (7 bases). Trimming took 6 bases from V and 1 from J, leaving 12 bases between them. This CDR3 has 14 amino acids. Germline assignment: CDR1 NNHDY and CDR2 SYVADS. CDR3 DNA (partial): TGTGCCAGCATGGGGGGCGGCGGTGCAGAA. Its translation is CASMGGGGAE. The CDR3 as a whole reads CASMGGGGAETLYF.

Points on this clone: The germline and genes are mouse ones. The read terminates 3 residues before the CDR3 end, so the remaining end is supplied by the germline J gene. The V and J genes are TRBV13-2 and TRBJ1-6, with a weak D call TRBD1 (6 bases). TRBJ1-6 is noted as an ORF with a role that remains uncertain. Trimming left V 5 bases short and J 5 bases short, with 11 bases between. Germline CDR1 reads NNHNN; CDR2 reads SYGAGS (reference sequence). There are 14 residues in the CDR3. The part of the CDR3 DNA that was read is TGTGCCAGCGGCCGGACAGCAAATAATTCGCCC. Residues: CASGRTANNSP. The CDR3, in full, reads CASGRTANNSPLYF.

A note on this clone: Any gene name here is a mouse gene name. The DNA ends 4 residues before the CDR3 does, and the rest of the CDR3 is filled in from the germline J gene. Other nucleotide sequences in the sample specify the same CDR3. The chain joins TRBV1 to TRBJ2-1; 9 bases match TRBD2. From germline, CDR1 is NSQYPW and CDR2 LRSPGD (reference sequence). Losses at the gene ends were 1 base for V and 4 bases for J; bases not matched to a gene: 2. There are 15 residues in the CDR3. The sequenced CDR3 bases are TGCACCTGCAGTGCAGGGACTGGGGTTTATGCT. Amino acid sequence: CTCSAGTGVYA. The full CDR3 reads CTCSAGTGVYAEQFF.

This clone was seen only a few times. The listed genes are named as in mouse. The read terminates 4 residues before the CDR3 end, so the remaining end is supplied by the germline J gene. The V gene is TRBV31, the J gene TRBJ2-3; tentatively, D is TRBD1 (7 bases). This CDR3 has 15 residues. Trimming left V 0 bases short and J 0 bases short, with 10 bases between. The V gene's germline CDR1 is GKSSPN and CDR2 SITVG. CDR3 residues: CAWSLRGLSAETLYF. The CDR3 DNA, read in part, is TGTGCCTGGAGTCTTAGGGGGCTGAGTGCAGAA.

In the case of this clone: The gene names given are mouse names. The sequenced fragment ends 4 residues before the CDR3 boundary, so the rest is inferred from the germline J gene. This chain uses TRBV1 with TRBJ2-2, with D possibly TRBD1 on 6 matching bases. The CDR3 has 17 amino acids. The germline gives CDR1 NSQYPW, CDR2 LRSPGD (reference sequence). V lost 0 bases to trimming and J lost 0 bases, with 11 bases between them. Partial CDR3 DNA: TGCACCTGCAGTGCAGAAACCGGGACAACAAACACCGGG. This gives the protein CTCSAETGTTNTG. The entire CDR3 protein is CTCSAETGTTNTGQLYF. Full variable domain (outside the CDR3, taken from reference TRBV1 and TRBJ2-2): VTLLEQNPRWRLVPRGQAVNLRCILKNSQYPWMSWYQQDLQKQLQWLFTLRSPGDKEVKSLPGADYLATRVTDTELRLQVANMSQGRTLYCTCSAETGTTNTGQLYFGEGSKLTVL.

About this clone itself: Genes and germline come from the mouse. The sequence runs out 4 residues before the end of the CDR3; the remainder is reconstructed from the germline J gene. Other DNA sequences within the sample encode an identical CDR3. V gene TRBV1 combines with J gene TRBJ2-5, with 9 bases that match TRBD1. V was clipped by 3 bases and J by 2 bases; unmatched bases: 0. The CDR3 is made up of 14 amino acids. Germline assignment: CDR1 NSQYPW and CDR2 LRSPGD (reference sequence). The chain's CDR3 is CTCSADRGQDTQYF. Partial CDR3 DNA: TGCACCTGCAGTGCGGACAGGGGCCAAGAC.

This clone has only a few counts. Gene names refer to mouse genes. The DNA ends 4 residues before the CDR3 does, and the rest of the CDR3 is filled in from the germline J gene. This chain joins TRBV1 and TRBJ2-1; 7 nucleotides agree with TRBD1. Per germline, CDR1 NSQYPW and CDR2 LRSPGD (reference sequence). The CDR3 extends over 15 amino acids. V gave up 4 bases and J gave up 0 bases; unmatched junction bases: 3. CDR3 residues: CTCSETGFNYAEQFF. Partial CDR3 DNA: TGCACCTGCAGTGAGACAGGGTTTAACTATGCT.

Notes on this clone: Gene names follow the mouse nomenclature. The sequenced fragment ends 4 residues before the CDR3 boundary, so the rest is inferred from the germline J gene. The same CDR3 can be traced to other DNA sequences in this sample. The rearrangement links TRBV13-3 to TRBJ1-2; tentatively, D is TRBD1 (6 bases). The length of the CDR3 is 14 residues. Trimming took 2 bases from V and 1 from J, leaving 9 bases between them. Germline CDR1 NNHDY, CDR2 SYVADS. Partial CDR3 DNA: TGTGCCAGCAGTGACGGCAGGGGAAACTCC. The encoded protein is CASSDGRGNS. Given in full, the CDR3 is CASSDGRGNSDYTF.

Notes on this clone: The gene names given are mouse names. Sequencing ends 4 residues short of the CDR3 end; the germline J gene provides the rest. V gene TRBV13-1 combines with J gene TRBJ2-2, with 11 bases aligning to TRBD1. With 3 bases clipped from V and 4 bases from J, the junction kept 5 bases outside the gene matches. CDR3 length equals 16 residues. Germline values: CDR1 NSHNY, CDR2 SYGAGN. The sequenced CDR3 bases are TGTGCCAGCAGTGGTCCCGGGACAGGGGGCACCGGG. Its protein is CASSGPGTGGTG. The whole CDR3 reads CASSGPGTGGTGQLYF.

Note on this clone: The gene names here belong to mouse. The sequence runs out 4 residues before the end of the CDR3; the remainder is reconstructed from the germline J gene. Other DNA sequences within the sample encode an identical CDR3. The chain carries TRBV13-1 and TRBJ2-4, with D possibly being TRBD1 (5 bases). V shed 0 bases and J shed 0 bases, with 8 bases lying between them. This CDR3 has 15 residues. Germline values: CDR1 NSHNY, CDR2 SYGAGN. CDR3 sequence reads: CASSDAPGSQNTLYF. The sequenced CDR3 bases are TGTGCCAGCAGTGATGCACCAGGGAGTCAAAAC.

A remark on this clone: Gene labels here are mouse ones. Read data end 4 residues before the CDR3 end; the end is taken from the germline J gene. The sample holds other DNA sequences that translate to the same CDR3. The rearrangement uses TRBV13-2 and TRBJ2-3, with D possibly matching TRBD1 (6 bases). Germline CDR1 reads NNHNN; CDR2 reads SYGAGS (reference sequence). The CDR3 is 14 amino acids. V dropped 2 bases and J dropped 1 base, with 8 bases sitting between them. The CDR3 is CASGDRQGAETLYF. Incomplete CDR3 DNA: TGTGCCAGCGGTGACAGACAGGGTGCAGAA.

This clone was observed a handful of times. Gene names are the mouse ones. The read halts 4 residues ahead of the CDR3 end, with the missing end drawn from the germline J gene. Other DNA sequences in the sample encode the same CDR3. The rearrangement joins TRBV13-3 to TRBJ2-1; 8 positions match TRBD1. Germline CDR1 and CDR2: NNHDY and SYVADS. The CDR3 covers 13 residues. The sequenced part of the CDR3 DNA is TGTGCCAGCAGTGACAGGGGGCGAGCT. This gives the protein CASSDRGRA. Given in full, the CDR3 is CASSDRGRAEQFF.

A remark on this clone: Gene and germline names: mouse. From the germline J gene comes the end of the CDR3, since the read stops 4 residues before it. The same CDR3 also results from other DNA sequences found in this sample. The V and J genes are TRBV31 and TRBJ2-3, with 11 bases that match TRBD2. Trimming removed 4 bases from V and 0 bases from J; junction bases left unmatched: 3. CDR1 and CDR2 (germline): GKSSPN, SITVG. This CDR3 has 15 residues. The DNA read from the CDR3 is TGTGCCTGGACACTGGGGGGGCTTAGTGCAGAA. This codes for CAWTLGGLSAE. The whole CDR3 region reads CAWTLGGLSAETLYF.

Notes on this clone: Gene names and germline refer to mouse. CDR3 protein: CASSQDGDWGGGEGAETLYF. The CDR3 DNA, read in part, is TGTGCCAGCAGCCAAGATGGCGACTGGGGGGGCGGAGAGGGTGCAGAA. The chain combines TRBV5 with TRBJ2-3; 12 bases match TRBD2. The read stops 4 residues short of the end of the CDR3; the missing end is completed from the germline J gene. This CDR3 has 20 residues. Germline CDR1 and CDR2: LGHNA and YNLKQL (reference sequence). Trimming at V came to 0 bases and at J to 1 base, leaving 11 bases not matched to a gene.

This clone showed up just a few times. Gene names follow the mouse nomenclature. Coverage ceases 4 residues before the CDR3 finishes, and the germline J gene fills in the end. Within the sample, other DNA sequences also encode this same CDR3. V gene TRBV5 combines with J gene TRBJ2-5, with 9 bases identical to TRBD2. This CDR3 contains 13 residues. Germline CDR1 is LGHNA and CDR2 is YNLKQL (reference sequence). CDR3 region: CASSRLGEDTQYF. CDR3 DNA, as far as it was read: TGTGCCAGCAGCCGACTGGGGGAAGAC.

This clone was seen only a few times. Gene names are the mouse ones. The read is 4 residues too short to cover the CDR3 end, so that end is filled in from the germline J gene. This chain joins TRBV31 and TRBJ2-1, with 10 positions matching TRBD2. V shed 1 base and J 3 bases; nucleotides not matched to a gene: 6. The CDR3 has 16 amino acids. Germline assignment: CDR1 GKSSPN and CDR2 SITVG. The CDR3 bases that were read are TGTGCCTGGAGTCCGCCCTCTGGGGGGGCCTATGCT. Protein: CAWSPPSGGAYA. The complete CDR3 reads CAWSPPSGGAYAEQFF.